This TCR beta chain was retrieved from a study of beta chain features in type 1 diabetes. Study summary: Healthy donors and patients showed comparable age, gender and cell yields. Study-wide points: TCRB CDR3 length was moderately but significantly reduced in all four CD4+ subsets of Type 1 diabetes patients.

Points on this clone: Its antigen is currently unknown.

Trimming removed 5 bases from V and 5 bases from J; junction bases left unmatched: 6. The CDR3 extends over 15 amino acids. CDR1 and CDR2 (germline): SEHNR, FQNEAQ (reference sequence). Every isolated RNA sample was fully reverse transcribed, so sequencing captured expressed TCRB transcripts. TCRdb's copy holds only in-frame clones and misses some; the assay was immunoSEQ multiplex PCR. The data contain 430,000 or so clones, roughly 11% of them singletons. Using CD45RO/CCR7/CD25/CD127/CD95/CD27, CD4+ naive, central memory, regulatory and stem cell-like memory cells were sorted. The J gene is TRBJ2-3, the V gene TRBV7-9; 11 nucleotides match TRBD2. This clonotype originated in a young woman in good health. Material for sequencing was naive CD4+ T cells from blood. The DNA of the CDR3 is TGTGCCAGCAGCCCAGCTAGCGGGAGGCTAGATACGCAGTATTTT. Translating it yields CASSPASGRLDTQYF.